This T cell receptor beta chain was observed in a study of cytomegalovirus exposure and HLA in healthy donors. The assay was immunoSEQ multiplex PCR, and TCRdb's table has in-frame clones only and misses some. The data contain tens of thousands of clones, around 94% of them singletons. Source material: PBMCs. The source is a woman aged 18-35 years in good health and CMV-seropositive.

The CDR3 loop reads CASSQVQDRNTGELFF. CDR3 sequence (DNA): TGCGCCAGCAGCCAAGTTCAGGACAGAAACACCGGGGAGCTGTTTTTT. The rearrangement links TRBV4-1 to TRBJ2-2; D perhaps matches TRBD1 (6 bases). In germline, CDR1 is MGHRA, CDR2 YSYEKL. This CDR3 is 16 amino acids long. Trimming took 1 base from V and 2 from J, leaving 11 bases between them.